These 14 T cell receptor beta chains were sequenced from one sample in a study of CD4 T cells in relation to SARS-CoV-2 and coronaviruses. TCRdb keeps only in-frame clones here, not all; method: immunoSEQ multiplex PCR. The profile shows just over 35,000 clones, 77% of them singletons. For these receptors, no antigen is known. The sample was memory CD4+ T cells from PBMCs, cultured in vitro. Receptor source: an adult with COVID-19.

This rearrangement joins TRBV28 to TRBJ2-5; perhaps D is TRBD1 or TRBD2 (5 bases each). The CDR3 is 14 amino acids. V was clipped by 5 bases and J by 3 bases, with 13 bases between them. Looked up from germline, CDR1 is MDHEN and CDR2 is SYDVKM. The CDR3 is CASSVRDREETQYF. The DNA of the CDR3 is TGTGCCAGCAGTGTGAGGGACCGTGAAGAGACCCAGTACTTC.

The chain has TRBV2 and TRBJ2-1; D is unclear. V was clipped by 6 bases and J by 3 bases, with 21 bases between them. There are 17 residues in the CDR3. CDR1 is SNHLY, CDR2 FYNNEI, per germline. The CDR3 is CASSPPLSGLVYNEQFF. In DNA form, the CDR3 reads TGTGCCAGCAGCCCCCCTCTGTCTGGGCTAGTCTACAATGAGCAGTTCTTC.

CDR3 bases: TGCGCCAGCAGCTTGAGGGGTGACAATTCACCCCTCCACTTT. Its translation: CASSLRGDNSPLHF. The chain uses TRBV5-1 and TRBJ1-6, with D tentatively TRBD1 (5 bases). The length of the CDR3 is 14 residues. Looked up from germline, CDR1 is SGHRS and CDR2 is YFSETQ. Trimming left V 1 base short and J 7 bases short, with 9 bases between.

As concerns this clone: Other DNA sequences from this sample encode an identical CDR3 as well. V and J are TRBV6-2 or TRBV6-3 and TRBJ2-7; unclear D gene. Germline V gene sequence: CDR1 MNHEY, CDR2 SVGEGT. Trimming shortened V by 5 bases and J by 0 bases, and 5 bases separated the two germline ends. CDR3 length: 12 residues. The CDR3 loop is CASSQSSYEQYF. Written as DNA, the CDR3 is TGTGCCAGCAGTCAGAGCTCCTACGAGCAGTACTTC.

This clone turned up a few times. The CDR3, as DNA: TGTGCCAGCAGTTCCAGGTCGAGGGGACAGCCCCAGCATTTT. It encodes CASSSRSRGQPQHF. This chain links TRBV27 with TRBJ1-5; possibly TRBD1 for D (5 bases). The CDR3 is made up of 14 amino acids. Trimming stripped 4 bases from V and 7 bases from J, with 14 bases between. Germline V gene data show CDR1 as MNHEY and CDR2 as SMNVEV (reference sequence).

The chain recombines TRBV19 with TRBJ2-3; 7 bases fit TRBD2. Losses at the gene ends were 3 bases for V and 3 bases for J; bases not matched to a gene: 6. CDR1 is LNHDA, CDR2 SQIVND, per germline (reference sequence). This CDR3 is built from 15 residues. CDR3 region: CASSMGGSRTDTQYF. The CDR3 nucleotides read TGTGCCAGTAGTATGGGGGGGTCGCGAACAGATACGCAGTATTTT.

The rearrangement links TRBV5-1 to TRBJ2-2; D is possibly TRBD1 (6 bases). The germline V and J ends were trimmed by 0 bases and 1 base, with 10 bases remaining between them. Looked up from germline, CDR1 is SGHRS and CDR2 is YFSETQ. CDR3 size: 16 residues. The CDR3 loop is CASSLAGQKNTGELFF. In DNA, the CDR3 is TGCGCCAGCAGCTTGGCTGGACAGAAGAACACCGGGGAGCTGTTTTTT.

The rearrangement joins TRBV7-2 to TRBJ2-2; the match to TRBD1 covers 11 bases. The junction had 6 bases not matched to a gene; V was cut back by 2 bases and J by 4 bases. The germline CDR1 and CDR2 sequences are SGHTA and FQGNSA. The length of the CDR3 is 17 residues. The CDR3 here is CASSLWGTGGVTGELFF. As DNA, the CDR3 is TGTGCCAGCAGCTTATGGGGGACAGGGGGGGTCACCGGGGAGCTGTTTTTT.

In nucleotides, the CDR3 is TGTGCCAGCAGTGACTCGATCGAAGGCGGTGGTGAGCAGTTCTTC. Amino acid sequence: CASSDSIEGGGEQFF. This rearrangement joins TRBV6-4 to TRBJ2-1; D is unresolved. This CDR3 contains 15 residues. V lost 0 bases, J lost 9 bases, and 15 bases lay in between. Germline-derived CDR1 and CDR2 are MRHNA and SNTAGT.

The rearrangement uses TRBV3-1 (or the pseudogene TRBV3-2) and TRBJ2-7; 11 bases are shared with TRBD2. With 8 bases clipped from V and 0 bases from J, the junction kept 12 bases outside the gene matches. This CDR3 is built from 17 residues. Germline V gene data show CDR1 as LGHDT and CDR2 as YNNKEL (reference sequence). CDR3: CASPFMGGTSGSYEQYF. In DNA, the CDR3 is TGTGCCAGCCCCTTCATGGGTGGGACTAGCGGCTCCTACGAGCAGTACTTC.

This clone has a handful of counts. V is TRBV28 and J is TRBJ2-4; 9 bases map to TRBD2. The V gene's germline CDR1 is MDHEN and CDR2 SYDVKM. J gave up 7 bases and V 6 bases, and 4 bases lay outside the gene matches. The CDR3 has 13 residues. The CDR3 loop reads CASRGLATNIQYF. For the CDR3, the DNA is TGTGCCAGCAGGGGACTAGCCACGAACATTCAGTACTTC.

The genes are TRBV5-6 and TRBJ2-7, with a weak D call TRBD1 (6 bases). Per germline, CDR1 SGHDT and CDR2 YYEEEE. V gave up 1 base and J gave up 3 bases, with 11 bases separating them. The CDR3 is 14 amino acids. The chain's CDR3 is CASSLWTEDYEQYF. CDR3 coding DNA: TGTGCCAGCAGCTTGTGGACAGAGGACTACGAGCAGTACTTC.

J is TRBJ2-3 and V is TRBV5-1, with D unclear. This CDR3 has 12 amino acids. Germline V gene sequence: CDR1 SGHRS, CDR2 YFSETQ. V lost 3 bases to trimming and J lost 6 bases, with 8 bases between them. CDR3 DNA sequence: TGCGCCAGCAGCTCTTATGGGGATACGCAGTATTTT. This translates into CASSSYGDTQYF.

The rearrangement joins TRBV7-9 to TRBJ2-7, with 9 bases matching TRBD1. There are 14 residues in the CDR3. After removal of 4 bases from V and 6 bases from J, the junction contained 7 bases not matched to a gene. Looked up from germline, CDR1 is SEHNR and CDR2 is FQNEAQ (reference sequence). The CDR3 nucleotides read TGTGCCAGCAGCTCCGGGACAGGGCGGGTCGAGCAGTACTTC. It translates to CASSSGTGRVEQYF.